A selection of T cell receptor beta chains follows, all from one sample in a study of cytomegalovirus exposure and HLA in healthy donors. The repertoire was sequenced with immunoSEQ multiplex PCR; TCRdb's copy has only in-frame clones and lacks some. The top ten clones hold about 6.8% of a sample with around 150,000 clones, over 60% of them seen once. The source material was PBMCs. The receptors come from a middle-aged man in good health and CMV-seropositive. Both conserved end residues are part of each CDR3. The D gene is left open where the match is weak. Part of the rows lack a size; the others show once, few, many or a class for expanded clones.

d_call | clone_size | j_call | v_call | cdr3_nt | cdr3_aa
NA | NA | TRBJ1-2 | TRBV29-1 | TGCAGCGTTGAAGATAGGCAGGGGCTCGCTGGCTACACCTTC | CSVEDRQGLAGYTF
TRBD2 | NA | TRBJ2-7 | TRBV27 | TGTGCCAGCAGTCCTACACTAGCGGGAAAGGAGTACGAGCAGTACTTC | CASSPTLAGKEYEQYF
TRBD2 | NA | TRBJ2-1 | TRBV27 | TGTGCCAGCAGTTACAGCGGGGGAGGGCTGAATGAGCAGTTCTTC | CASSYSGGGLNEQFF
NA | NA | TRBJ2-1 | TRBV5-1 | TGCGCCAGCAGCTTGGGACTCTCCTACAATGAGCAGTTCTTC | CASSLGLSYNEQFF
TRBD1 | few | TRBJ2-5 | TRBV10-1 | TGCGCCACCCCTCCGAGGGGGCGAGAAGAGACCCAGTACTTC | CATPPRGREETQYF
TRBD2 | NA | TRBJ2-3 | TRBV6-4 | TGTGCCAGCAGTGACCGCGGGGGGGCCTCAGATACGCAGTATTTT | CASSDRGGASDTQYF
NA | once | TRBJ2-1 | TRBV9 | TGTGCCAGCAGCGTAGGGCCAGGGGAAAATGAGCAGTTCTTC | CASSVGPGENEQFF
NA | once | TRBJ1-1 | TRBV10-1 | TGCGCCAGCAGTGGGACCGGACAGAGTAGAACTGAAGCTTTCTTT | CASSGTGQSRTEAFF
TRBD2 | few | TRBJ2-5 | TRBV29-1 | TGCAGCGTTGAAGTCGATAGCGGGCGGGCAATAGAGACCCAGTACTTC | CSVEVDSGRAIETQYF
NA | once | TRBJ1-1 | TRBV4-1 | TGCGCCAGCAGCTTCACAGGTGGCACTGAAGCTTTCTTT | CASSFTGGTEAFF
NA | NA | TRBJ2-7 | TRBV5-1 | TGCGCCAGCAGCTTGGCGTCAGGTGCGTCCTACGAGCAGTACTTC | CASSLASGASYEQYF
NA | once | TRBJ1-4 | TRBV7-8 | TGTGCCAGCAGCTTAGCCGGAGCAGCAACTAATGAAAAACTGTTTTTT | CASSLAGAATNEKLFF
TRBD1 | NA | TRBJ2-5 | TRBV7-8 | TGTGCCAGCAGCTTAGCGGACAGGGGGCTCCAAGAGACCCAGTACTTC | CASSLADRGLQETQYF
TRBD1 | once | TRBJ1-5 | TRBV14 | TGTGCCAGCAGCCAAGATCTGTCAGGGGGCAGTCAGCCCCAGCATTTT | CASSQDLSGGSQPQHF
NA | NA | TRBJ2-5 | TRBV30 | TGTGCCTGGTCACAGGGGGAGGGGCAGTACTTC | CAWSQGEGQYF
NA | NA | TRBJ2-1 | TRBV4-3 | TGCGCCAGCAGCCAAGAGGCGAGGCTGGGAGATGAGCAGTTCTTC | CASSQEARLGDEQFF
TRBD1 | NA | TRBJ2-3 | TRBV14 | TGTGCCAGCAGCCAACAGGGACAGGGTCGAAGGGATACGCAGTATTTT | CASSQQGQGRRDTQYF
NA | NA | TRBJ1-1 | TRBV18 | TGTGCCAGCTCACCTCCTCGAGGCATGAACACTGAAGCTTTCTTT | CASSPPRGMNTEAFF
NA | NA | TRBJ1-4 | TRBV30 | TGTGCCTGGAGTGTACAGGGAGAAAAACTGTTTTTT | CAWSVQGEKLFF
NA | few | TRBJ2-1 | TRBV7-9 | TGTGCCAGCAGCTTAAACAGGTTCGCCTACAATGAGCAGTTCTTC | CASSLNRFAYNEQFF